These 17 T cell receptor beta chains were sequenced from one sample in a study of T cell repertoires in cytomegalovirus infection. TCRdb reprocessed the reads with MiXCR, giving one entry per CDR3 protein. The sample holds 250,000 to 300,000 distinct CDR3 sequences, approximately 17% seen once. Sequencing was done on a sample of CD8+ T cells from PBMCs. The receptors come from a human donor in good health (CMV status not recorded). Some clones in this sample may be carry-over from other donors' samples.

The chain links TRBV2 to TRBJ2-3, with D possibly matching TRBD1 (6 bases). This CDR3 has 15 amino acids. With 3 bases removed from V and 3 bases from J, the gap between germline ends came to 13 bases. CDR1 is SNHLY and CDR2 is FYNNEI in the germline V gene. This CDR3 is CASSDPAGATDTQYF. CDR3 coding DNA: TGTGCCAGCAGTGACCCAGCAGGGGCTACAGATACGCAGTATTTT. The full variable domain, rest sourced from reference TRBV2 and TRBJ2-3, is EPEVTQTPSHQVTQMGQEVILRCVPISNHLYFYWYRQILGQKVEFLVSFYNNEISEKSEIFDDQFSVERPDGSNFTLKIRSTKLEDSAMYFCASSDPAGATDTQYFGPGTRLTVL.

The rearrangement uses TRBV5-1 and TRBJ2-5; either TRBD1 or TRBD2 may supply D (5 bases each). Germline V lookup: CDR1 SGHRS, CDR2 YFSETQ. V was trimmed by 3 bases and J by 2 bases, leaving 17 bases between them. The CDR3 spans 16 residues. The CDR3 loop reads CASSWARDGFQETQYF. The CDR3 DNA reads TGCGCCAGCAGCTGGGCGAGGGACGGATTTCAAGAGACCCAGTACTTC.

The chain carries TRBV6-6 and TRBJ1-1, with a weak D call TRBD1 (5 bases). Trimming took 2 bases from V and 6 from J, leaving 10 bases between them. CDR3 length: 13 residues. The germline V gene encodes CDR1 MNHNY and CDR2 SVGAGI (reference sequence). The CDR3 region is CASSYGGGPEAFF. CDR3 nucleotides: TGTGCCAGCAGTTACGGGGGGGGTCCTGAAGCTTTCTTT.

The chain is built from TRBV7-8 and TRBJ1-2; 9 bases agree with TRBD1. The V segment lost 4 bases and the J segment 1 base; nucleotides outside the gene matches: 10. The CDR3 has 17 amino acids. Germline V gene sequence: CDR1 SGHVS, CDR2 FQNEAQ. CDR3 nucleotides: TGTGCCAGCAGCTCGATCTGGGACAGGGAGTTTAACTATGGCTACACCTTC. It codes for CASSSIWDREFNYGYTF.

This clonotype was seen a few times. The J gene is TRBJ2-7, the V gene TRBV7-9; either TRBD1 or TRBD2 may supply D (5 bases each). V was shortened by 5 bases and J by 3 bases, with 14 bases between the two germline ends. The CDR3 length is 14 residues. Germline V CDR1 and CDR2: SEHNR, FQNEAQ (reference sequence). CDR3 bases: TGTGCCAGCAGCCGGCTCGGGGCAGACTACGAGCAGTACTTC. Translated: CASSRLGADYEQYF.

This clonotype was detected only a few times. The genes are TRBV4-1 and TRBJ2-2; weak D call: TRBD1 (5 bases). Germline V lookup: CDR1 MGHRA, CDR2 YSYEKL. Trimming left V 3 bases short and J 0 bases short, with 5 bases between. The CDR3 covers 14 residues. Written as DNA, the CDR3 is TGCGCCAGCAGCCAGACAGCGAACACCGGGGAGCTGTTTTTT. It translates to CASSQTANTGELFF.

This clonotype has a handful of counts. The V and J genes are TRBV29-1 and TRBJ1-1; D is undetermined. V lost 6 bases and J 6 bases, leaving 8 bases between the germline ends. CDR1 is SQVTM, CDR2 ANQGSEA, per germline. The CDR3 sequence is 10 residues long. The CDR3 DNA is TGCAGCGTCTGGCTCGCTGAAGCTTTCTTT. As protein: CSVWLAEAFF.

As to this clonotype: The junction departs from the called germline gene at one end, perhaps through a read error. CDR3 protein: CANSHGKVLLNYEQYF. The CDR3 coding sequence is TGTGCCAACAGCCATGGAAAAGTGCTTCTGAACTACGAGCAGTACTTC. The genes are TRBV9 and TRBJ2-7; no firm D call. Germline CDR1 is SGDLS and CDR2 is YYNGEE. CDR3 size: 16 residues.

This clonotype has only a few counts. This sequence joins TRBV27 and TRBJ2-3; D might be TRBD1 or TRBD2, each matching 5 bases. The germline V and J ends were trimmed by 5 bases and 3 bases, with 18 bases remaining between them. Germline-derived CDR1 and CDR2 are MNHEY and SMNVEV (reference sequence). The CDR3 has 16 amino acids. CDR3 region: CASSPRWGKDTDTQYF. CDR3 bases: TGTGCCAGCAGTCCCCGGTGGGGGAAGGATACAGATACGCAGTATTTT.

This clonotype was seen at least ten times. The chain is built from TRBV12-3 or TRBV12-4 and TRBJ2-7; D might be TRBD1 (5 bases). The CDR3 contains 12 residues. V was pared by 4 bases and J by 4 bases, with 8 bases between. CDR3 protein: CASSYTGYEQYF. CDR3 coding DNA: TGTGCCAGCAGTTATACAGGTTACGAGCAGTACTTC.

This chain connects TRBV27 to TRBJ2-1, with 8 bases fitting TRBD2. Germline lookup yields CDR1 MNHEY and CDR2 SMNVEV (reference sequence). The CDR3 consists of 15 residues. The ends lost 4 bases at V and 9 bases at J; junction bases unmatched: 11. The CDR3, as DNA: TGTGCCAGCAGTTGGACTAGCCCACCTCGGGGTGAGCAGTTCTTC. It specifies CASSWTSPPRGEQFF.

This clonotype was detected a few times. This chain joins TRBV19 and TRBJ2-7; D may correspond to TRBD1 or TRBD2 (6 bases each). The CDR3 sequence is 15 residues long. Per the germline V gene, CDR1 is LNHDA and CDR2 is SQIVND (reference sequence). V lost 1 base and J lost 2, with 12 bases in between. The CDR3 sequence: CASSIGDGGPYEQYF. The CDR3 coding sequence is TGTGCCAGTAGTATAGGGGACGGGGGCCCCTACGAGCAGTACTTC.

The genes are TRBV10-3 and TRBJ2-2; perhaps D is TRBD1 or TRBD2 (5 bases each). V was cut by 3 bases and J by 0 bases, with 17 bases left in between. This CDR3 has 18 residues. CDR1 is ENHRY, CDR2 SYGVKD, per germline. For the CDR3, the DNA is TGTGCCATCAGTGACCCCGAGAGGGGATTAACGAACACCGGGGAGCTGTTTTTT. Translated, it gives CAISDPERGLTNTGELFF.

Concerning this clonotype: With a much larger clone just one base away, this may be a read error. The chain carries TRBV7-2 and TRBJ2-2; D is perhaps TRBD2 (6 bases). The CDR3 is 16 amino acids. Germline CDR1 reads SGHTA; CDR2 reads FQGNSA. CDR3 amino acids: CASSLVAGRPTGELYF. CDR3 bases: TGTGCCAGCAGCTTAGTAGCAGGGAGGCCCACCGGGGAGCTGTATTTT.

Turning to this clonotype: Given a much more abundant clone one base away, this may be a read error. V usage is TRBV29-1 and J usage is TRBJ2-3; D might be TRBD1 (5 bases). CDR3 length equals 14 residues. Germline CDR1 reads SQVTM; CDR2 reads ANQGSEA. The CDR3 sequence: CGVGGGRATDTQYF. The CDR3 DNA sequence: TGCGGCGTTGGTGGTGGCAGGGCTACAGATACGCAGTATTTT.

This clonotype has ten or more counts. The V gene is TRBV7-9, the J gene TRBJ2-1, with D possibly matching TRBD2 (7 bases). With 4 bases removed from V and 7 bases from J, the gap between germline ends came to 20 bases. Germline-derived CDR1 and CDR2 are SEHNR and FQNEAQ (reference sequence). This CDR3 is 16 amino acids long. CDR3 coding DNA: TGTGCCAGCAGCTCCCTCCTAGGGGGGGCATGGAATGAGCAGTTCTTC. This encodes CASSSLLGGAWNEQFF.

The chain carries TRBV19 and TRBJ2-5, with TRBD2 matching 7 bases. The V and J ends lost 5 bases and 1 base, in that order; junction bases with no gene match: 10. Germline-derived CDR1 and CDR2 are LNHDA and SQIVND (reference sequence). The CDR3 is 16 amino acids. The CDR3 region has the DNA TGTGCCAGTAGTCCCGTTGCGACTAGCAGCCAAGAGACCCAGTACTTC. It translates to CASSPVATSSQETQYF.